A selection of T cell receptor beta chains follows, all from one sample in a study of blood T cell repertoires in COVID-19. TCRdb's table, derived via immunoSEQ multiplex PCR, lists solely in-frame clones and lacks some. The sample has just under 150,000 clones; around four fifths are singletons. Sequenced input: peripheral blood. These receptors were collected from a human donor in a cohort sampled during active COVID-19. Each CDR3 is given with its conserved first and last residue. The D gene is left open where the match is weak. The size field is filled for only some rows; it gives once, few, many or a size class.

d_call,clone_size,v_call,j_call,cdr3_nt,cdr3_aa
-,-,TRBV5-1,TRBJ2-2,TGCGCCAGCAGCTCAACGGTCGCGAACACCGGGGAGCTGTTTTTT,CASSSTVANTGELFF
-,-,TRBV19,TRBJ1-5,TGTGCCAGTAGTATCCAAACAGGGAGTAGTCAGCCCCAGCATTTT,CASSIQTGSSQPQHF
-,-,TRBV30,TRBJ2-7,TGTGCCTACGCAGGGTTCTCCTACGAGCAGTACTTC,CAYAGFSYEQYF
-,-,TRBV5-4,TRBJ1-4,TGTGCCAGCAGCCCATATAGCAGTGAAAAACTGTTTTTT,CASSPYSSEKLFF
-,-,TRBV4-2,TRBJ1-5,TGTGCCAGCAGCGAAGGGTATGGGGGGGGCGGTCAGCCCCAGCATTTT,CASSEGYGGGGQPQHF
-,-,TRBV7-6,TRBJ2-3,TGTGCCAGCGGGGGGTTGGGATCGGGCACAGATACGCAGTATTTT,CASGGLGSGTDTQYF
TRBD1,-,TRBV2,TRBJ1-3,TGTGCCAGCCGGACAGGTGGAAACACCATATATTTT,CASRTGGNTIYF
TRBD2,once,TRBV9,TRBJ2-2,TGTGCCAGCAAGCGGGGGGGACAGGCGAACACCGGGGAGCTGTTTTTT,CASKRGGQANTGELFF
-,-,TRBV18,TRBJ2-3,TGTGCCAGCTCACCTGGGGGGAAGGAGACGCAGTATTTT,CASSPGGKETQYF
-,few,TRBV4-2,TRBJ2-3,TGTGCCAGCAGCCAAGTTACGGGTTTTGCGGGGGCTGGGGACGATACGCAGTATTTT,CASSQVTGFAGAGDDTQYF
TRBD1,-,TRBV15,TRBJ1-4,TGTGCCACCAGCCTACGGACAGGGGGGAATGAAAAACTGTTTTTT,CATSLRTGGNEKLFF
-,-,TRBV5-1,TRBJ2-1,TGCGCCAGCAGCCCCCAAGCTCGAAGCGATGTTGAGCAGTTCTTC,CASSPQARSDVEQFF
-,once,TRBV6-5,TRBJ1-1,TGTGCCAGCAGTTCAGGGCGGTTGGGCACTGAAGCTTTCTTT,CASSSGRLGTEAFF
-,-,TRBV30,TRBJ1-6,TGTGCCTGGAGCAATACTCAAAGCTCCTATAATTCACCCCTCCACTTT,CAWSNTQSSYNSPLHF
-,-,TRBV5-1,TRBJ2-5,TGCGCCAGCAGCTTGCCGAGTTCGGGAGAGACCCAGTACTTC,CASSLPSSGETQYF
TRBD2,many,TRBV4-2,TRBJ2-1,TGTGCCAGCAGCCAAGATGGCCTAGCGGGGGGGCAAGGTGAGCAGTTCTTC,CASSQDGLAGGQGEQFF
-,-,TRBV7-2,TRBJ2-5,TGTGCCAGCAGCTTAGCGGGCAGACAAGAGACCCAGTACTTC,CASSLAGRQETQYF
-,-,TRBV3-1/TRBV3-2,TRBJ1-6,TGTGCCAGCAGCCAGCCGCTGGGAGGAAATTCACCCCTCCACTTT,CASSQPLGGNSPLHF
TRBD2,-,TRBV4-2,TRBJ2-5,TGTGCCAGCAGCCAGGGAACTAGCGGGGTACAAGAGACCCAGTACTTC,CASSQGTSGVQETQYF
-,-,TRBV11-1,TRBJ2-5,TGTGCCAGCAGCTTAGGGTCCGGGGTCTGGGAGACCCAGTACTTC,CASSLGSGVWETQYF
-,-,TRBV14,TRBJ2-7,TGTGCCAGCAGCGTGACAGCCGGTGGCGAGCAGTACTTC,CASSVTAGGEQYF
-,-,TRBV27,TRBJ1-2,TGTGCCAGCAGTTTAGGGCGCTCCGGTAACTATGGCTACACCTTC,CASSLGRSGNYGYTF
TRBD1,-,TRBV5-1,TRBJ2-1,TGCGCCAGCAGCCCCCGGCGGACAGGCTACAATGAGCAGTTCTTC,CASSPRRTGYNEQFF
TRBD1,-,TRBV3-1/TRBV3-2,TRBJ2-7,TGTGCCAGCAGCGCCGACAGGGAAGCTCACGAGCAGTACTTC,CASSADREAHEQYF
TRBD1,-,TRBV7-8,TRBJ1-5,TGTGCCAGCAGCCTACAAAGGGGGCTCGGCAATCAGCCCCAGCATTTT,CASSLQRGLGNQPQHF
-,-,TRBV24-1,TRBJ1-2,TGTGCCACCAGTGTGTCCTTTATTGGCTACACCTTC,CATSVSFIGYTF
-,-,TRBV5-1,TRBJ1-1,TGCGCCAGCAGCTTGAGTATCGGAGCAGGGTGGGGCTTGGCTTTCTTT,CASSLSIGAGWGLAFF
-,few,TRBV28,TRBJ1-5,TGTGCCAGCAGTCCAAGCACAGGGTTGGGCAATCAGCCCCAGCATTTT,CASSPSTGLGNQPQHF
TRBD1,-,TRBV18,TRBJ1-1,TGTGCCAGCTCACCCAAGGACAGGGGTTGGGCTGAAGCTTTCTTT,CASSPKDRGWAEAFF
TRBD2,-,TRBV4-1,TRBJ2-3,TGCGCCAGCAGCCAAGTTGGCGGACTAGCGGGGAAGTCGGATACGCAGTATTTT,CASSQVGGLAGKSDTQYF
TRBD1,-,TRBV7-9,TRBJ2-2,TGTGCCAGCAGCTGGCAACAGGGGACCGGGGAGCTGTTTTTT,CASSWQQGTGELFF
-,-,TRBV2,TRBJ1-1,TGTGCCAGCAGTAGAGGCAGGGGGAACACTGAAGCTTTCTTT,CASSRGRGNTEAFF